The rows below give T cell receptor beta chains drawn from one sample of a study of Ad26.COV2.S vaccination and SARS-CoV-2 variants. Some clones are missing from TCRdb's copy, which holds only in-frame ones; the method was immunoSEQ multiplex PCR. The table lists 320,000 or so clones, roughly 90% of them singletons. Sequenced material: peripheral blood, taken in a trial of Ad26.COV2.S vaccine versus placebo. Receptors were obtained from a person aged 18-60 years who received the Ad26.COV2.S COVID-19 vaccine or a placebo. CDR3s include the opening cysteine and the closing phenylalanine or tryptophan. D genes are given only for firm matches. A row's size may be missing; if present it is once, few, many or a size class.

D: -; size: -; V: TRBV29-1; J: TRBJ2-7; CDR3: CSVALQTPKYEQYF; DNA: TGCAGCGTTGCCTTACAGACCCCCAAGTACGAGCAGTACTTC
D: -; size: -; V: TRBV4-1; J: TRBJ1-1; CDR3: CASSQVGDRRTEAFF; DNA: TGCGCCAGCAGCCAAGTAGGAGACAGGAGGACTGAAGCTTTCTTT
D: -; size: -; V: TRBV9; J: TRBJ1-1; CDR3: CASSGPGTEAFF; DNA: TGTGCCAGCAGCGGACCGGGGACTGAAGCTTTCTTT
D: -; size: -; V: TRBV4-3; J: TRBJ2-6; CDR3: CASSHVGDTHSGANVLTF; DNA: TGCGCCAGCAGCCATGTGGGGGACACCCACTCTGGGGCCAACGTCCTGACTTTC
D: -; size: once; V: TRBV7-9; J: TRBJ2-3; CDR3: CASSFSYSTDTQYF; DNA: TGTGCCAGCAGCTTCTCTTATAGCACAGATACGCAGTATTTT
D: -; size: -; V: TRBV4-3; J: TRBJ1-2; CDR3: CASSQDQVRGNYGYTF; DNA: TGCGCCAGCAGCCAAGATCAAGTGAGGGGCAACTATGGCTACACCTTC
D: -; size: -; V: TRBV2; J: TRBJ2-5; CDR3: CASSEAGAFQETQYF; DNA: TGTGCCAGCAGTGAAGCAGGCGCATTCCAAGAGACCCAGTACTTC
D: -; size: -; V: TRBV20-1; J: TRBJ2-1; CDR3: CSASGGAAGRDDNEQFF; DNA: TGCAGTGCTAGTGGGGGGGCAGCGGGACGGGACGACAATGAGCAGTTCTTC
D: -; size: -; V: TRBV4-3; J: TRBJ1-2; CDR3: CASSQEGGGRGYTF; DNA: TGCGCCAGCAGCCAAGAGGGAGGGGGACGCGGCTACACCTTC
D: -; size: -; V: TRBV7-9; J: TRBJ1-6; CDR3: CASSTGTHNSPLHF; DNA: TGTGCCAGCAGCACCGGGACGCATAATTCACCCCTCCACTTT
D: -; size: -; V: TRBV11-2; J: TRBJ1-1; CDR3: CAAGVGGTEAFF; DNA: TGTGCCGCCGGGGTTGGGGGCACTGAAGCTTTCTTT
D: -; size: -; V: TRBV7-9; J: TRBJ1-5; CDR3: CASSSYTQLISNQPQHF; DNA: TGTGCCAGCAGCTCGTACACACAGTTAATTAGCAATCAGCCCCAGCATTTT
D: -; size: -; V: TRBV9; J: TRBJ1-2; CDR3: CASSGTANYGYTF; DNA: TGTGCCAGCAGTGGGACGGCTAACTATGGCTACACCTTC
D: -; size: -; V: TRBV5-1; J: TRBJ1-6; CDR3: CASSEGPNPSSPLHF; DNA: TGCGCCAGCAGTGAAGGACCAAACCCCTCTTCACCCCTCCACTTT
D: -; size: -; V: TRBV6-5; J: TRBJ1-2; CDR3: CASSPDFNYGYTF; DNA: TGTGCCAGCAGTCCCGATTTTAACTATGGCTACACCTTC
D: -; size: once; V: TRBV7-6; J: TRBJ2-1; CDR3: CASSPRIALSNEQFF; DNA: TGTGCCAGCAGCCCCCGGATTGCACTCAGCAATGAGCAGTTCTTC
D: TRBD1; size: -; V: TRBV2; J: TRBJ1-6; CDR3: CASRSDRVFDSPLHF; DNA: TGTGCCAGCAGATCAGACAGGGTTTTTGATTCACCCCTCCACTTT
D: -; size: once; V: TRBV29-1; J: TRBJ1-1; CDR3: CSVEGVNTEAFF; DNA: TGCAGCGTTGAAGGAGTTAACACTGAAGCTTTCTTT
D: TRBD1; size: -; V: TRBV13; J: TRBJ1-1; CDR3: CASRLGQGVLNTEAFF; DNA: TGTGCCAGCAGACTCGGACAGGGGGTCTTGAACACTGAAGCTTTCTTT
D: TRBD2; size: -; V: TRBV27; J: TRBJ2-7; CDR3: CATSSTAGGYEQYF; DNA: TGTGCCACGTCCTCAACCGCGGGGGGCTACGAGCAGTACTTC
D: -; size: -; V: TRBV7-9; J: TRBJ1-2; CDR3: CASSLAGTSNYGYTF; DNA: TGTGCCAGCAGCTTAGCGGGGACGTCTAACTATGGCTACACCTTC
D: -; size: -; V: TRBV6-5; J: TRBJ1-1; CDR3: CASRRRDKAFF; DNA: TGTGCCAGCAGAAGACGGGACAAAGCTTTCTTT
D: -; size: -; V: TRBV28; J: TRBJ2-6; CDR3: CASSLAVGSSGANVLTF; DNA: TGTGCCAGCAGTTTAGCAGTCGGATCTTCTGGGGCCAACGTCCTGACTTTC
D: TRBD2; size: once; V: TRBV18; J: TRBJ2-3; CDR3: CASSPWGLAERTDTQYF; DNA: TGTGCCAGCTCACCTTGGGGACTAGCGGAACGCACAGATACGCAGTATTTT
D: -; size: -; V: TRBV7-9; J: TRBJ1-5; CDR3: CASSPDPFVPQHF; DNA: TGTGCCAGCAGCCCTGACCCGTTTGTGCCCCAGCATTTT
D: TRBD1; size: few; V: TRBV7-9; J: TRBJ1-2; CDR3: CASSLTGGADGYTF; DNA: TGTGCCAGCAGCCTTACAGGGGGCGCCGATGGCTACACCTTC
D: -; size: -; V: TRBV29-1; J: TRBJ1-2; CDR3: CSVEGNNYGYTF; DNA: TGCAGCGTTGAGGGGAATAACTATGGCTACACCTTC
D: TRBD1; size: once; V: TRBV3-1/TRBV3-2; J: TRBJ1-2; CDR3: CASSQDRDRGYTF; DNA: TGTGCCAGCAGCCAAGATCGGGACAGAGGCTACACCTTC
D: -; size: few; V: TRBV27; J: TRBJ1-2; CDR3: CASSAAGALPNYGYTF; DNA: TGTGCCAGCAGTGCGGCAGGGGCCTTACCTAACTATGGCTACACCTTC
D: -; size: once; V: TRBV27; J: TRBJ2-2; CDR3: CASSKGSGELFF; DNA: TGTGCCAGCAGTAAAGGGTCCGGGGAGCTGTTTTTT
D: TRBD1; size: -; V: TRBV18; J: TRBJ1-1; CDR3: CASSVGTGGRTEAFF; DNA: TGTGCCAGCTCAGTGGGGACAGGGGGACGCACTGAAGCTTTCTTT
D: TRBD1; size: -; V: TRBV7-9; J: TRBJ1-2; CDR3: CASSFQEYRTGANYGYTF; DNA: TGTGCCAGCAGCTTTCAGGAGTACAGGACAGGAGCTAACTATGGCTACACCTTC
D: -; size: -; V: TRBV12-5; J: TRBJ2-3; CDR3: CASGLVVFSTDTQYF; DNA: TGTGCTAGTGGTTTGGTTGTGTTCTCCACAGATACGCAGTATTTT
D: TRBD1; size: -; V: TRBV7-8; J: TRBJ1-1; CDR3: CASSQLTGRAFF; DNA: TGTGCCAGCAGCCAATTGACAGGGCGAGCTTTCTTT
D: -; size: -; V: TRBV19; J: TRBJ2-1; CDR3: CASSTYNEQFF; DNA: TGTGCCAGTAGTACCTACAATGAGCAGTTCTTC
D: -; size: -; V: TRBV20-1; J: TRBJ1-1; CDR3: CSARGGGGAFF; DNA: TGCAGTGCTAGAGGCGGGGGGGGAGCTTTCTTT
D: -; size: -; V: TRBV9; J: TRBJ2-1; CDR3: CASSPRDFVIDRNEQFF; DNA: TGTGCCAGCAGCCCCCGCGACTTTGTTATAGATAGGAATGAGCAGTTCTTC
D: -; size: few; V: TRBV5-6; J: TRBJ1-2; CDR3: CASSESGEDTF; DNA: TGTGCCAGCAGCGAATCAGGGGAGGACACCTTC
D: TRBD1; size: -; V: TRBV18; J: TRBJ2-1; CDR3: CASSLDRAYNEQFF; DNA: TGTGCCAGCTCACTGGACAGGGCCTACAATGAGCAGTTCTTC
D: -; size: -; V: TRBV5-6; J: TRBJ1-1; CDR3: CASSLLGKNTEAFF; DNA: TGTGCCAGCAGCTTATTGGGGAAGAACACTGAAGCTTTCTTT
D: -; size: -; V: TRBV7-2; J: TRBJ2-3; CDR3: CASSGALAADTQYF; DNA: TGTGCCAGCAGCGGAGCCCTGGCGGCAGATACGCAGTATTTT
D: -; size: -; V: TRBV6-2/TRBV6-3; J: TRBJ2-5; CDR3: CASSYSFLVVRETQYF; DNA: TGTGCCAGCAGTTACTCATTCCTGGTAGTTCGGGAGACCCAGTACTTC
D: TRBD2; size: -; V: TRBV28; J: TRBJ2-2; CDR3: CASSSVVGGGRNTGELFF; DNA: TGTGCCAGCAGTTCCGTGGTCGGCGGGGGGAGGAACACCGGGGAGCTGTTTTTT
D: -; size: -; V: TRBV9; J: TRBJ2-2; CDR3: CASSVGDHTGELFF; DNA: TGTGCCAGCAGCGTAGGGGATCACACCGGGGAGCTGTTTTTT
D: -; size: -; V: TRBV6-1; J: TRBJ1-5; CDR3: CASSEEGTNHQPQHF; DNA: TGTGCCAGCAGTGAGGAGGGGACAAACCATCAGCCCCAGCATTTT